These 10 T cell receptor beta chains were sequenced from one sample in a study of T cells expressing NK-cell markers (dated by TCRdb to the early 2020s). The library was generated by 5' RACE. The instrument was an Illumina HiSeq 2000. Based on TCRdb reprocessing of the reads, there is one entry per CDR3 protein sequence, and DNA is missing. The table kept for this sample lists about 140,000 distinct CDR3 sequences. The top ten hold more than 10% of the sample. Source material: blood T cells: a sorted CD56 or NKG2C T cell subset, CD4+ or CD8+ T cells, or bulk PBMC T cells (not recorded which). The receptor set was obtained from a man in his late teens or twenties in good health. Donor details come from another sample of the same person, matched by shared clones.

The gene calls are TRBV5-1 and TRBJ2-3; the TRBD2 assignment by TCRdb is unverifiable without DNA. This CDR3 contains 16 residues. The V gene's germline CDR1 is SGHRS and CDR2 YFSETQ. CDR3 region: CASRFSGSTSTDTQYF.

The chain's CDR3 is CATSDLLRTRDRGSGANVLTF. The V call is TRBV24-1, the J call TRBJ2-6; TCRdb outputs TRBD1, but without DNA this stays unchecked. The CDR3 extends over 21 amino acids. Looked up from germline, CDR1 is KGHDR and CDR2 is SFDVKD.

The CDR3 sequence is CASSQSFSGSNTGELFF. This chain joins TRBV4-3 and TRBJ2-2. This CDR3 spans 17 amino acids. Germline V gene sequence: CDR1 LGHNA, CDR2 YSLEER.

The V gene is TRBV20-1, the J gene TRBJ2-7; TCRdb's D call, TRBD1, is unchecked because there is no DNA. Germline V gene data show CDR1 as DFQATT and CDR2 as SNEGSKA (reference sequence). The CDR3 runs to 19 residues. The CDR3 is CSVPTGGGVAGLPGYEQYF.

The genes are TRBV3-1 and TRBJ2-7; TCRdb designates TRBD2, a call that cannot be tested without DNA. Germline loops: CDR1 LGHDT, CDR2 YNNKEL (reference sequence). The length of the CDR3 is 14 residues. This CDR3 reads CASSQASGTYEQYF.

The gene calls are TRBV5-1 and TRBJ2-1; TCRdb calls TRBD2, which cannot be checked without DNA. CDR3 length: 18 amino acids. The germline V gene encodes CDR1 SGHRS and CDR2 YFSETQ. The CDR3 sequence is CASSFSGYLAGESDEQFF.

The chain carries TRBV6-6 and TRBJ1-1. The length of the CDR3 is 11 residues. Germline CDR1 reads MNHNY; CDR2 reads SVGAGI (reference sequence). CDR3 residues: CASSFNSGGFF.

The chain has TRBV7-9 and TRBJ2-3; TCRdb proposes TRBD1, but this gene call is untestable without DNA. Germline-derived CDR1 and CDR2 are SEHNR and FQNEAQ (reference sequence). The CDR3 sequence is 16 residues long. The CDR3 reads CASSLVRSQGTDTQYF.

This chain connects TRBV7-6 to TRBJ2-1; TCRdb gives TRBD1 as the D gene, but with no DNA this cannot be confirmed. The CDR3 covers 16 residues. Germline values: CDR1 SGHVS, CDR2 FNYEAQ. The CDR3 loop is CASSLTLGATNNEQFF.

The chain couples TRBV5-6 to TRBJ2-1; TCRdb picks TRBD2, but there is no DNA to check that call. This CDR3 comprises 13 residues. The V gene's germline CDR1 is SGHDT and CDR2 YYEEEE. This CDR3 is CASSLRPAVEQFF. The full variable domain, its missing parts supplied by reference TRBV5-6 and TRBJ2-1, is DAGVTQSPTHLIKTRGQQVTLRCSPKSGHDTVSWYQQALGQGPQFIFQYYEEEERQRGNFPDRFSGHQFPNYSSELNVNALLLGDSALYLCASSLRPAVEQFFGPGTRLTVL.